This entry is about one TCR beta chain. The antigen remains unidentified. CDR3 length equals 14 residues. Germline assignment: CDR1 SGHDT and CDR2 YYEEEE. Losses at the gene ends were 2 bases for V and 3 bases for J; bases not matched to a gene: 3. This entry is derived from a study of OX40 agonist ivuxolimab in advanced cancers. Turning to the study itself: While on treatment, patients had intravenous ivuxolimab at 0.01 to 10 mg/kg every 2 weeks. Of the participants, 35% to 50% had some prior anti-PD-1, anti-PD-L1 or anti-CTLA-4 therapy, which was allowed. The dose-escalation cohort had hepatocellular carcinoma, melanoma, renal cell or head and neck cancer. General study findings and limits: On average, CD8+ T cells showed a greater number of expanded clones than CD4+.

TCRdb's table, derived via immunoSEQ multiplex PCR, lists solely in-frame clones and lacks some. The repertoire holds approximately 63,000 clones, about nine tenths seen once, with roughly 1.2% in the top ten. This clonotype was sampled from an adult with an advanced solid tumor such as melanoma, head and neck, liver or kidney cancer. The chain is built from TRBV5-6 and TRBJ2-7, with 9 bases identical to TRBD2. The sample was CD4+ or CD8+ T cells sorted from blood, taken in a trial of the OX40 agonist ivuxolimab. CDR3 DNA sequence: TGTGCCAGCAGCTTTGGACTAGCGAGCTACGAGCAGTACTTC. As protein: CASSFGLASYEQYF.